The 32 T cell receptor beta chains presented below share a single source sample, sequenced in a study of shared clonotypes between healthy human individuals. Using immunoSEQ multiplex PCR, the repertoire was profiled, and TCRdb retains in-frame clones only, with some absent. This sample yields about half a million clones, of which around four fifths are seen a single time; more than 10% belongs to the top ten. The sample comprised PBMCs. The receptors stem from a woman between 40 and 50 years old in good health. Some clones in this sample may be carry-over from other donors' samples.

This clone has only one observation. V is TRBV18 and J is TRBJ2-5, with D perhaps TRBD1 (6 bases). Trimming left V 3 bases short and J 4 bases short, with 15 bases between. Germline V gene lookup returns CDR1 KGHSH and CDR2 LQKENI. The CDR3 is made up of 15 amino acids. The CDR3 sequence: CASSPLGGDGETQYF. As DNA, the CDR3 is TGTGCCAGCTCACCGCTAGGGGGTGACGGAGAGACCCAGTACTTC.

This chain links TRBV6-4 with TRBJ2-2; 8 nucleotides match TRBD2. This CDR3 is 15 amino acids long. V shed 3 bases, J shed 6 bases, and the junction held 6 bases outside the gene matches. Looked up from germline, CDR1 is MRHNA and CDR2 is SNTAGT. DNA of the CDR3: TGTGCCAGCAGTGAAGGTAGCGGGACTTCCGGGGAGCTGTTTTTT. Translating it yields CASSEGSGTSGELFF.

This chain connects TRBV7-8 to TRBJ2-3; no clear D. CDR1 SGHVS and CDR2 FQNEAQ come from the germline V gene. The CDR3 loop spans 14 amino acids. V was clipped by 1 base and J by 3 bases, with 8 bases between them. The CDR3 DNA reads TGTGCCAGCAGCTTAGACATCGGAACAGATACGCAGTATTTT. Translation: CASSLDIGTDTQYF.

The chain combines TRBV28 with TRBJ2-1; 9 positions agree with TRBD2. Germline CDR1 is MDHEN and CDR2 is SYDVKM. The CDR3 is 16 residues long. The trim removed 7 bases at V and 0 bases at J, leaving 7 bases unmatched. The CDR3 sequence is CASKTSGASSYNEQFF. For the CDR3, the DNA is TGTGCCAGCAAGACTAGCGGAGCGAGCTCCTACAATGAGCAGTTCTTC.

The V gene is TRBV27, the J gene TRBJ2-1; a weak D match, TRBD2 (7 bases). CDR3 length: 13 amino acids. CDR1 and CDR2 from the germline V gene are MNHEY and SMNVEV (reference sequence). Trimming left V 1 base short and J 14 bases short, with 15 bases between. The CDR3 loop is CASSLLGGGPEFF. The CDR3 DNA reads TGTGCCAGCAGTTTATTAGGGGGAGGGCCCGAGTTCTTC.

DNA of the CDR3: TGTGCCAGCAGCTTGGGACTAGCGGGCGTATACGAGCAGTACTTC. Amino acid sequence: CASSLGLAGVYEQYF. V and J are TRBV7-6 and TRBJ2-7; 12 bases fit TRBD2. This CDR3 has 15 amino acids. Trimming at V came to 3 bases and at J to 4 bases, leaving 4 bases not matched to a gene. Germline V gene data show CDR1 as SGHVS and CDR2 as FNYEAQ.

CDR3 protein: CASSRLPLSKAAFF. In DNA form, the CDR3 reads TGCGCCAGCAGCCGGCTCCCTTTGAGTAAAGCAGCTTTCTTT. V usage is TRBV4-1 and J usage is TRBJ1-1; D is ambiguous. V was clipped by 4 bases and J by 10 bases, with 19 bases between them. Germline CDR1 MGHRA, CDR2 YSYEKL. The CDR3 has 14 amino acids.

This chain uses TRBV5-6 with TRBJ2-1, with 7 nucleotides matching TRBD2. The CDR3 has 15 amino acids. Germline-derived CDR1 and CDR2 are SGHDT and YYEEEE. The ends lost 0 bases at V and 5 bases at J; junction bases unmatched: 5. CDR3 bases: TGTGCCAGCAGCTTGGGTCCTAGCGGACACAATGAGCAGTTCTTC. It specifies CASSLGPSGHNEQFF. Full variable domain (rest looked up from reference TRBV5-6 and TRBJ2-1): DAGVTQSPTHLIKTRGQQVTLRCSPKSGHDTVSWYQQALGQGPQFIFQYYEEEERQRGNFPDRFSGHQFPNYSSELNVNALLLGDSALYLCASSLGPSGHNEQFFGPGTRLTVL.

Notes on this clone: A far larger clone is only one base removed, so a read error is likely. The rearrangement joins TRBV30 to TRBJ1-1; D not certain. V was trimmed by 5 bases and J by 1 base, leaving 11 bases between them. The CDR3 has 13 residues. CDR1 is GTSNPN and CDR2 is SVGIG in the germline V gene (reference sequence). The CDR3 spells CAWAAGRNTEAFF. Here the CDR3 DNA reads TGTGCCTGGGCAGCTGGTAGGAACACTGAAGCTTTCTTT.

The chain is built from TRBV7-9 and TRBJ2-3; 9 bases are shared with TRBD2. The CDR3 has 16 amino acids. Losses at the gene ends were 5 bases for V and 5 bases for J; bases not matched to a gene: 11. The germline V gene encodes CDR1 SEHNR and CDR2 FQNEAQ (reference sequence). The DNA for the CDR3 is TGTGCCAGCAGCCCCTTGGGGGGACTAGCCCAAGATACGCAGTATTTT. The encoded protein is CASSPLGGLAQDTQYF.

This clone was found a few times. V is TRBV4-3 and J is TRBJ2-2; TRBD2 matches at 10 bases. V trimming: 4 bases; J trimming: 0 bases; junction bases outside the gene matches: 8. This CDR3 is built from 18 residues. From germline, CDR1 is LGHNA and CDR2 YSLEER. The CDR3 loop is CASSPGLAEKTNTGELFF. The CDR3 DNA is TGCGCCAGCAGCCCAGGACTAGCGGAGAAAACGAACACCGGGGAGCTGTTTTTT.

The chain combines TRBV2 with TRBJ2-5; D is ambiguous. There are 13 residues in the CDR3. Germline CDR1 SNHLY, CDR2 FYNNEI. Trimming cost V 5 bases and J 1 base, with 8 bases left between them. The chain's CDR3 is CASSKNLQETQYF. In nucleotides, the CDR3 is TGTGCCAGCAGTAAAAACCTCCAAGAGACCCAGTACTTC.

This clone was counted only a few times. The chain joins TRBV11-2 to TRBJ2-1; D remains ambiguous. Per germline, CDR1 SGHAT and CDR2 FQNNGV. There are 14 residues in the CDR3. Trimming cost V 8 bases and J 5 bases, with 16 bases left between them. CDR3 sequence reads: CASGIGRTDNEQFF. CDR3 bases: TGTGCCAGCGGAATAGGTCGGACGGACAATGAGCAGTTCTTC.

V is TRBV9 and J is TRBJ2-1; the D gene could be TRBD1 or TRBD2 (5 bases each). This CDR3 spans 14 amino acids. V lost 7 bases and J 6 bases, leaving 17 bases between the germline ends. Germline V gene lookup returns CDR1 SGDLS and CDR2 YYNGEE. The CDR3 loop is CASSGLGSANEQFF. The CDR3 DNA reads as TGTGCCAGCTCGGGGCTGGGGTCCGCCAATGAGCAGTTCTTC. The full variable domain, rest sourced from reference TRBV9 and TRBJ2-1, is DSGVTQTPKHLITATGQRVTLRCSPRSGDLSVYWYQQSLDQGLQFLIQYYNGEERAKGNILERFSAQQFPDLHSELNLSSLELGDSALYFCASSGLGSANEQFFGPGTRLTVL.

The V and J genes are TRBV5-1 and TRBJ2-3; 8 bases line up with TRBD2. The V gene end was trimmed by 8 bases and the J gene end by 2 bases; junction bases not matched to a gene: 10. The CDR3 covers 15 residues. Germline CDR1 reads SGHRS; CDR2 reads YFSETQ. The CDR3: CASRMRGLDTDTQYF. The CDR3 nucleotides are TGCGCCAGTAGAATGAGGGGACTAGACACAGATACGCAGTATTTT.

Only one count was recorded for this clone. The chain employs TRBV19 and TRBJ1-2, with D hard to call. The CDR3 loop spans 15 amino acids. Looked up from germline, CDR1 is LNHDA and CDR2 is SQIVND (reference sequence). The V gene lost 4 bases and the J gene lost 3 bases, with 15 bases spanning the gap. As DNA, the CDR3 is TGTGCCAGTAGTACCCACTCGGGCGGGGACTATGGCTACACCTTC. This gives the protein CASSTHSGGDYGYTF. The full variable domain, completed using reference TRBV19 and TRBJ1-2, is DGGITQSPKYLFRKEGQNVTLSCEQNLNHDAMYWYRQDPGQGLRLIYYSQIVNDFQKGDIAEGYSVSREKKESFPLTVTSAQKNPTAFYLCASSTHSGGDYGYTFGSGTRLTVV.

The rearrangement links TRBV4-1 to TRBJ2-1, with 14 bases identical to TRBD2. CDR3 length: 19 residues. J lost 6 bases, V lost 1 base, and 11 bases had no gene match. Germline V gene sequence: CDR1 MGHRA, CDR2 YSYEKL. Here the CDR3 reads CASSQVRGLAGVGGNEQFF. The CDR3, as DNA: TGCGCCAGCAGCCAAGTGAGGGGACTAGCGGGAGTCGGTGGCAATGAGCAGTTCTTC.

The chain links TRBV19 to TRBJ1-5, with a possible D match to TRBD1 (5 bases). The CDR3 has 15 amino acids. Looked up from germline, CDR1 is LNHDA and CDR2 is SQIVND (reference sequence). The V and J ends lost 7 bases and 3 bases respectively, with 16 bases between them. The CDR3 region is CASTLLTEFNQPQHF. As DNA, the CDR3 is TGTGCCAGTACCCTACTGACAGAGTTCAATCAGCCCCAGCATTTT.

The chain employs TRBV5-4 and TRBJ1-1; no clear D gene. CDR3 length equals 14 residues. Germline V gene sequence: CDR1 SGHNT, CDR2 YYREEE (reference sequence). The V and J ends lost 3 bases and 4 bases respectively, with 13 bases between them. The CDR3 nucleotides are TGTGCCAGCAGCTCGATTTTAATGGGCACTGAAGCTTTCTTT. Translated: CASSSILMGTEAFF.

V is TRBV6-6 and J is TRBJ2-5, with TRBD1 matching 7 bases. The J call may not be correct, given that the DNA end is closer to TRBJ2-7. The germline gives CDR1 MNHNY, CDR2 SVGAGI (reference sequence). This CDR3 is built from 13 residues. The CDR3 nucleotides read TGTGCCAGCAGAACGACAGGGTCCTACGAGCAGTACTTC. Its translation is CASRTTGSYEQYF.

The V gene is TRBV4-2, the J gene TRBJ2-3, with TRBD2 matching over 8 bases. Losses at the gene ends were 5 bases for V and 3 bases for J; bases not matched to a gene: 7. CDR1 and CDR2 from the germline V gene are LGHNA and YNFKEQ. This CDR3 is 15 amino acids long. The CDR3 DNA sequence: TGTGCCAGCAGCTCACCAGCGGGAGTTACAGATACGCAGTATTTT. Protein sequence: CASSSPAGVTDTQYF.

CDR3 residues: CASSWTGGTGELFF. CDR3 in DNA: TGCGCCAGCAGCTGGACTGGGGGCACCGGGGAGCTGTTTTTT. V and J are TRBV5-1 and TRBJ2-2; D possibly matches TRBD1 or TRBD2 (5 bases each). The V gene lost 3 bases and the J gene lost 4 bases, with 10 bases spanning the gap. The CDR3 spans 14 residues. CDR1 and CDR2 (germline): SGHRS, YFSETQ.

The table lists this clone with a count of one. V usage is TRBV5-1 and J usage is TRBJ1-1, with no clear D. Germline CDR1 is SGHRS and CDR2 is YFSETQ. This CDR3 contains 13 residues. Between the trimmed V and J ends, which lost 2 bases and 4 bases, there was a span of 9 bases. The CDR3 DNA follows: TGCGCCAGCAGCTTTTTGTCGGGCACTGAAGCTTTCTTT. Translation gives CASSFLSGTEAFF.

The gene calls are TRBV4-2 and TRBJ2-1; TRBD2 aligns across 9 bases. In germline, CDR1 is LGHNA, CDR2 YNFKEQ. Trimming at V came to 0 bases and at J to 5 bases, leaving 8 bases not matched to a gene. There are 17 residues in the CDR3. CDR3 nucleotide sequence: TGTGCCAGCAGCCAAGATCAGGGACTAGCTGGGAACAATGAGCAGTTCTTC. Encoded protein: CASSQDQGLAGNNEQFF.

The chain recombines TRBV11-1 with TRBJ2-1, with a tentative D call TRBD2 (5 bases). The CDR3 sequence is 15 residues long. Germline V gives CDR1 SGHAT, CDR2 FQDESV (reference sequence). The V end lost 6 bases, the J end lost 1 base, and 13 bases lay between the germline ends. The chain's CDR3 is CASSLLSGSYNEQFF. CDR3 nucleotides: TGTGCCAGCAGTCTCCTTTCGGGATCCTACAATGAGCAGTTCTTC.

This chain links TRBV9 with TRBJ2-1; 10 nucleotides match TRBD2. The CDR3 length is 19 residues. V dropped 0 bases and J dropped 6; count of bases not matched to a gene: 15. Germline-derived CDR1 and CDR2 are SGDLS and YYNGEE. The chain's CDR3 is CASSVGASGRPTLFNEQFF. The DNA of the CDR3 is TGTGCCAGCAGCGTAGGGGCTAGCGGGAGACCAACCTTATTCAATGAGCAGTTCTTC.

The chain uses TRBV9 and TRBJ2-7; tentatively, D is TRBD2 (6 bases). Trimming took 4 bases from V and 0 from J, leaving 11 bases between them. Germline-derived CDR1 and CDR2 are SGDLS and YYNGEE. This CDR3 region has 14 residues. The DNA of the CDR3 is TGTGCCAGCAGCCCACACGGGGGCTCCTACGAGCAGTACTTC. Translation gives CASSPHGGSYEQYF.

The chain is built from TRBV30 and TRBJ2-7, with 10 bases that match TRBD2. Germline V gives CDR1 GTSNPN, CDR2 SVGIG (reference sequence). The CDR3 length is 13 residues. V trimming: 5 bases; J trimming: 2 bases; junction bases outside the gene matches: 3. CDR3 nucleotides: TGTGCCTGGGGTAGCGGGAGGCCCTACGAGCAGTACTTC. Its translation: CAWGSGRPYEQYF.

J is TRBJ2-5 and V is TRBV7-3, with 7 bases that match TRBD2. The length of the CDR3 is 15 residues. The germline V gene encodes CDR1 SGHTA and CDR2 FQGTGA. V was clipped by 2 bases and J by 4 bases; unmatched bases: 7. The CDR3 sequence is CASSLAGVKGETQYF. CDR3 DNA: TGTGCCAGCAGCTTAGCGGGAGTAAAGGGAGAGACCCAGTACTTC.

V and J are TRBV30 and TRBJ2-7; no reliable D call. The germline CDR1 and CDR2 sequences are GTSNPN and SVGIG (reference sequence). Between the trimmed V and J ends, which lost 3 bases and 2 bases, there was a span of 20 bases. This CDR3 is 16 amino acids long. CDR3 protein: CAWRDPLWPFTYEQYF. In DNA, the CDR3 is TGTGCCTGGAGGGACCCTCTGTGGCCTTTTACCTACGAGCAGTACTTC.

V is TRBV6-4 and J is TRBJ2-3, with D unclear. CDR1 is MRHNA, CDR2 SNTAGT, per germline. The CDR3 spans 14 residues. V shed 2 bases and J shed 2 bases, with 8 bases lying between them. CDR3 loop: CASSDERFTDTQYF. The CDR3 nucleotides read TGTGCCAGCAGTGACGAGAGATTCACAGATACGCAGTATTTT.

This clone has at least ten counts. The J gene is TRBJ1-4, the V gene TRBV18, with 10 bases matching TRBD1. J gave up 8 bases and V 4 bases, and 10 bases lay outside the gene matches. Germline V gives CDR1 KGHSH, CDR2 LQKENI. This CDR3 spans 16 amino acids. CDR3 nucleotides: TGTGCCAGCTCACTTACGCCGGGACAGGGGCACGAAAAACTGTTTTTT. Amino acid sequence: CASSLTPGQGHEKLFF.